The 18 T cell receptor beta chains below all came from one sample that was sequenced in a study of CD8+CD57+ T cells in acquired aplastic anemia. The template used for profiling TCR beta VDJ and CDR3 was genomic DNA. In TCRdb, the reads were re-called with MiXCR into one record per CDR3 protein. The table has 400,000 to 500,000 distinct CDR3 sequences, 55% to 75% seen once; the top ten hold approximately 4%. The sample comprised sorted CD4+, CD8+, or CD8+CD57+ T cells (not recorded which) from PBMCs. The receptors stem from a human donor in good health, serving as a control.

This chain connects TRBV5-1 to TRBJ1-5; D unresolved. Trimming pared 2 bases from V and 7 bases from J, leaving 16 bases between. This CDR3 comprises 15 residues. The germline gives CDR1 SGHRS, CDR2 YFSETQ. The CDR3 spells CASSLGKGPCQPQHF. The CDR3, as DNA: TGCGCCAGCAGCTTAGGAAAGGGTCCTTGCCAGCCCCAGCATTTT.

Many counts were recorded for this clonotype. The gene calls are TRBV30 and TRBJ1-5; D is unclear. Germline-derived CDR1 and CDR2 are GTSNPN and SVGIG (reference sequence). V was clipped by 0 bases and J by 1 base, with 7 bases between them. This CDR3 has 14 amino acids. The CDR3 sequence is CAWSVGHSNQPQHF. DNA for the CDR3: TGTGCCTGGAGTGTAGGGCACAGCAATCAGCCCCAGCATTTT.

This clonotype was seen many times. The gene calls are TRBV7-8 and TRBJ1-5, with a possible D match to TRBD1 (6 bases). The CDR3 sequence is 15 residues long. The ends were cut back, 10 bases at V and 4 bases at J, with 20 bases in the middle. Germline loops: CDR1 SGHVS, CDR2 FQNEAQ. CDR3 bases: TGTGCCACTACACTTACCAGGGGAAGGAATCAGCCCCAGCATTTT. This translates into CATTLTRGRNQPQHF.

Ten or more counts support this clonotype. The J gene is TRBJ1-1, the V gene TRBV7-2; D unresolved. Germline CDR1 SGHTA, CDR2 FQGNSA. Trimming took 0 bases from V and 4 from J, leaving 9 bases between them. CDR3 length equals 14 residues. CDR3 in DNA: TGTGCCAGCAGCTTAGCTACCGGAGTCACTGAAGCTTTCTTT. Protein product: CASSLATGVTEAFF.

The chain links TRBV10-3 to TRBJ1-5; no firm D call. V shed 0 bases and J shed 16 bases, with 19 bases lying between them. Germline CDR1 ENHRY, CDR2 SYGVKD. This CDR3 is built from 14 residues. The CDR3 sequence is CAISESTVGGQHHF. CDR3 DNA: TGTGCCATCAGTGAGTCTACTGTGGGTGGTCAGCACCATTTT.

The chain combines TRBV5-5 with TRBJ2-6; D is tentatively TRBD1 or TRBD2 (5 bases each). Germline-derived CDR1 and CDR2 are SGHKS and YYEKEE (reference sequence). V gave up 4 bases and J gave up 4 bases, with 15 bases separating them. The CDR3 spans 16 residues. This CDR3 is CASSRGPGSGANVLTF. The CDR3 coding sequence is TGTGCCAGCAGCCGCGGGCCAGGGTCCGGGGCCAACGTCCTGACTTTC.

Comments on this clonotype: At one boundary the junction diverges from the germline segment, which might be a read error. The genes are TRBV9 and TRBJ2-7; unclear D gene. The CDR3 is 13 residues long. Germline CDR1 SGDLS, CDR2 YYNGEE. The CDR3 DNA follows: TGCGCCAGCAGCTTGGCAGCCTCCTACGGGCAGACCTTC. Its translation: CASSLAASYGQTF.

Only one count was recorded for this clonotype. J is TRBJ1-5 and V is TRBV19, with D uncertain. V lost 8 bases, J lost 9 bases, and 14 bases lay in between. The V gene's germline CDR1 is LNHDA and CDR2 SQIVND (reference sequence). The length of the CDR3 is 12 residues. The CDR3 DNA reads TGTGCCAGTGGTGATTTGTACTCGCCCCAGCATTTT. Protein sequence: CASGDLYSPQHF.

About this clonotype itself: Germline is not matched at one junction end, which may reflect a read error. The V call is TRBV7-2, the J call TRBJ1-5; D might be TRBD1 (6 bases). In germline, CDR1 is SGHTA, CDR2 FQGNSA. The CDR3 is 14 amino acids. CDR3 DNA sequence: TGTGCCAGCAGCGCCATGACGGGACAAGAGACCCAGTACTTT. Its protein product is CASSAMTGQETQYF.

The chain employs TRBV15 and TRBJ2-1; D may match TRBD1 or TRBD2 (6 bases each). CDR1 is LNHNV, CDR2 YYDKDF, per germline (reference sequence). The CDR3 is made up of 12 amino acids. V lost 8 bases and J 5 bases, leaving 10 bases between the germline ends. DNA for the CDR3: TGTGCCACCCGGGGGCCAGACAATGAGCAGTTCTTC. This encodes CATRGPDNEQFF.

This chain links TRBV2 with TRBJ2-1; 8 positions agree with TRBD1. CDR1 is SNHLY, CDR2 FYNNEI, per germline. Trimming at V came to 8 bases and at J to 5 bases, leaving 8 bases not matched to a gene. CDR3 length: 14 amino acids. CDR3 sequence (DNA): TGTGCCAGCCCCCTAAGGGACAGGAACAATGAGCAGTTCTTC. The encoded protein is CASPLRDRNNEQFF.

CDR3 residues: CSAGGTGGAALVNYGYTF. The CDR3 region has the DNA TGCAGTGCGGGCGGGACAGGGGGTGCGGCCCTCGTAAACTATGGCTACACCTTC. The V call is TRBV20-1, the J call TRBJ1-2, with TRBD1 identical over 11 bases. The CDR3 is made up of 18 amino acids. Germline CDR1 reads DFQATT; CDR2 reads SNEGSKA (reference sequence). V dropped 6 bases and J dropped 2; count of bases not matched to a gene: 17.

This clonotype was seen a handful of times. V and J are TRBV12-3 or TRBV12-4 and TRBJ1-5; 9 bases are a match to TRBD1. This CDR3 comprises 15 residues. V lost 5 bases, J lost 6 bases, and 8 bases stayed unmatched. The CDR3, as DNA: TGTGCCAGCAGTAATGGACAGGGGCGGGGTCAGCCCCAGCATTTT. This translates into CASSNGQGRGQPQHF.

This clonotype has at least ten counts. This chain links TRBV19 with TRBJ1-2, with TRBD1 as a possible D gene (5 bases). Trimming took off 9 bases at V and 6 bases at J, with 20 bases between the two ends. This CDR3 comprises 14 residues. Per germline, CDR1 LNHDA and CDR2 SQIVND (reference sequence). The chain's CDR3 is CASRFGGEKDGYTF. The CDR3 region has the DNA TGTGCCAGCAGGTTTGGGGGGGAAAAGGATGGCTACACCTTC.

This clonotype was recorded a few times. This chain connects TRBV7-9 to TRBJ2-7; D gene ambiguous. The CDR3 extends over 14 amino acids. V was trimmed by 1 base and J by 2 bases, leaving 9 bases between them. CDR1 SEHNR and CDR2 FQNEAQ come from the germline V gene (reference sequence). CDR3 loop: CASSLGAAPYEQYF. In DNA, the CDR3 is TGTGCCAGCAGCTTAGGGGCAGCTCCCTACGAGCAGTACTTC.

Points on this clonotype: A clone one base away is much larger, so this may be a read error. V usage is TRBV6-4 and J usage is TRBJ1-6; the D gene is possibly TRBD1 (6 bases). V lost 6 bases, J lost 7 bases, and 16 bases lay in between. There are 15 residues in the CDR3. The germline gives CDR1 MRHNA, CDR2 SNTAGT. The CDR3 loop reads CASRTSNRENSPLHF. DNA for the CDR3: TGTGCCAGCAGGACCTCGAACAGGGAAAATTCACCCCTCCACTTT.

The CDR3 loop reads CASRSVQPQHF. The CDR3 coding sequence is TGTGCCAGCAGGAGTGTACAGCCCCAGCATTTT. The gene calls are TRBV4-2 and TRBJ1-5; D gene uncertain. This CDR3 region has 11 residues. V lost 6 bases, J lost 7 bases, and 7 bases lay in between. CDR1 and CDR2 from the germline V gene are LGHNA and YNFKEQ.

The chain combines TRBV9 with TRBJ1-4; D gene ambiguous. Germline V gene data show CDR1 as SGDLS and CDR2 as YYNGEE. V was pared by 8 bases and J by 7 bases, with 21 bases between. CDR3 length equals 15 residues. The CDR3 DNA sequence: TGTGCCAGTAGTAACCTCGCGGGTGATACTGAAAAACTGTTTTTT. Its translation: CASSNLAGDTEKLFF.